The clone carrying this TCR beta chain was seen at least ten times. No antigen is known for it. The data belong to a study of neurological immune-mediated disorders. Over 160 million TCR-beta sequences from 15-18 subjects came out of each sequencing run. One entry per CDR3 protein results from TCRdb running MiXCR on the 5' RACE reads. This table has 35,000 to 50,000 distinct CDR3 sequences, 2% to 3% appearing once. V was pared by 7 bases and J by 3 bases, with 6 bases between. This CDR3 is 11 amino acids long. Study outcomes and limitations: The multiple sclerosis repertoire cluster had no clinical or MRI correlate.

V and J are TRBV12-3 or TRBV12-4 and TRBJ1-1; D is uncertain. Sequencing input: PBMCs. The receptor's source is a man in his fifties or sixties with multiple sclerosis. Here the CDR3 DNA reads TGTGCCAGCACTCGCGACACTGAAGCTTTCTTT. Translating it yields CASTRDTEAFF.